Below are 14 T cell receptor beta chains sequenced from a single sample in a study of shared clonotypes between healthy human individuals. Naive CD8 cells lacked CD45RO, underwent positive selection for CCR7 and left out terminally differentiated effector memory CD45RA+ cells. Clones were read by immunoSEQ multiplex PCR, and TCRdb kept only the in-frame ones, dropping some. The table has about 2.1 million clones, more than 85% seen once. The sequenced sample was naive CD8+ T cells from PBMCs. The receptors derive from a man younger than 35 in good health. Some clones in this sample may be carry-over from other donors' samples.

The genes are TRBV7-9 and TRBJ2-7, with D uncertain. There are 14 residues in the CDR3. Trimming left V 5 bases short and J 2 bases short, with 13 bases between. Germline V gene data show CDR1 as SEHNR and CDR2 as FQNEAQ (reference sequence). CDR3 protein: CASSINTLTYEQYF. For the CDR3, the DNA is TGTGCCAGCAGCATAAACACACTGACCTACGAGCAGTACTTC.

The chain's CDR3 is CASSFSWNTEAFF. The CDR3, as DNA: TGTGCCAGCAGTTTTAGTTGGAACACTGAAGCTTTCTTT. The chain couples TRBV28 to TRBJ1-1; D not certain. Trimming removed 3 bases from V and 1 base from J, with 6 bases in between. CDR1 and CDR2 from the germline V gene are MDHEN and SYDVKM. The CDR3 runs to 13 residues.

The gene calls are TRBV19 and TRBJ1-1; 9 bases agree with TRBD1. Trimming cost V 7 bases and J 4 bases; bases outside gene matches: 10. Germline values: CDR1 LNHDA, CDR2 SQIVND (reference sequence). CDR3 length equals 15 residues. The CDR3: CASTRDRVLGTEAFF. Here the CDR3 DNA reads TGTGCCAGTACCCGGGACAGGGTTTTAGGCACTGAAGCTTTCTTT.

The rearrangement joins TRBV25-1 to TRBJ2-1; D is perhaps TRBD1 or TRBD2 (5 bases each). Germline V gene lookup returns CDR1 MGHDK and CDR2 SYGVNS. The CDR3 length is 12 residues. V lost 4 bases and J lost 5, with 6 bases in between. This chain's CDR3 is CASSAGHNEQFF. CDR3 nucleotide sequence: TGTGCCAGCAGTGCGGGGCACAATGAGCAGTTCTTC.

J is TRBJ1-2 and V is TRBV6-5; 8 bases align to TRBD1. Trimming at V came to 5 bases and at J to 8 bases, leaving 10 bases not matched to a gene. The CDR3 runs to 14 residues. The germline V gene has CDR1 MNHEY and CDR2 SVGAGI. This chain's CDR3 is CASSPDRVGWGYTF. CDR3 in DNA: TGTGCCAGCAGTCCGGACAGGGTAGGATGGGGCTACACCTTC.

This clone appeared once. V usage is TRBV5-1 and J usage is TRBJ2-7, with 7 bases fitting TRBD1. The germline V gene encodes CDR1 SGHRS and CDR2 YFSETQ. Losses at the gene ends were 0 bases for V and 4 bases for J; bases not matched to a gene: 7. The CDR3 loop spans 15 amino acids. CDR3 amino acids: CASSLATGLRYEQYF. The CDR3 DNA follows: TGCGCCAGCAGCTTGGCGACAGGGTTGCGTTACGAGCAGTACTTC.

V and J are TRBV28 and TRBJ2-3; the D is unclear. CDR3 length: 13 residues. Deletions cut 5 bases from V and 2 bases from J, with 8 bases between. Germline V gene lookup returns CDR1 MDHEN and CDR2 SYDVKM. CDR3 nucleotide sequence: TGTGCCAGCAGTACCGATTTCACAGATACGCAGTATTTT. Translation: CASSTDFTDTQYF.

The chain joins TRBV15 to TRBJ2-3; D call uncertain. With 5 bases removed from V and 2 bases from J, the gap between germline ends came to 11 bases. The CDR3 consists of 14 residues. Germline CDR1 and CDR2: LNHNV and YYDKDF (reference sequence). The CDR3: CATSRGRFTDTQYF. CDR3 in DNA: TGTGCCACCAGCCGTGGCAGGTTCACAGATACGCAGTATTTT.

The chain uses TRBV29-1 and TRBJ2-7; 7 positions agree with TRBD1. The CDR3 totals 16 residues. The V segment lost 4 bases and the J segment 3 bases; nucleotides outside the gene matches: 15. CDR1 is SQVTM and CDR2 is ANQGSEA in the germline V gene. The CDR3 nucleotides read TGCAGCGTTGTTTCCGGGCACCGGGACAGTCTCTACGAGCAGTACTTC. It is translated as CSVVSGHRDSLYEQYF.

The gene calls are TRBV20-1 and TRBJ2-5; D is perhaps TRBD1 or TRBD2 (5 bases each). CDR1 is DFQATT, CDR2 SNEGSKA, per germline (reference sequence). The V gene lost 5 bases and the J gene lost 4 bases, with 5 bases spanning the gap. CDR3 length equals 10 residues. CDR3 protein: CSAGGETQYF. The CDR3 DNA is TGCAGTGCTGGGGGAGAGACCCAGTACTTC.

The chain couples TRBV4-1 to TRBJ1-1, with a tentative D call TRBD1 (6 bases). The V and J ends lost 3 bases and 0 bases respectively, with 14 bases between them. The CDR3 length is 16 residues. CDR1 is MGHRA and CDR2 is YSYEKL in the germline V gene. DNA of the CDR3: TGCGCCAGCAGCCAGGTCCACAGGGACATGAACACTGAAGCTTTCTTT. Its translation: CASSQVHRDMNTEAFF.

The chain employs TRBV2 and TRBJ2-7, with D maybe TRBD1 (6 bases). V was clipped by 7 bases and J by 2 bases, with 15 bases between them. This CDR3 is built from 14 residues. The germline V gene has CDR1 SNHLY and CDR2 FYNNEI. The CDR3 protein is CASIRGGGTYEQYF. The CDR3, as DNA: TGTGCCAGCATCCGGGGTGGGGGCACCTACGAGCAGTACTTC.

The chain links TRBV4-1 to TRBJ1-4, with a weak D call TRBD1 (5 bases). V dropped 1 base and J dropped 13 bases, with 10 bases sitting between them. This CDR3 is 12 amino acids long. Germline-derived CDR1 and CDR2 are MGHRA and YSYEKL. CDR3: CASSQGRTGLFF. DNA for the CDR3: TGCGCCAGCAGCCAAGGGAGAACAGGACTGTTTTTT.

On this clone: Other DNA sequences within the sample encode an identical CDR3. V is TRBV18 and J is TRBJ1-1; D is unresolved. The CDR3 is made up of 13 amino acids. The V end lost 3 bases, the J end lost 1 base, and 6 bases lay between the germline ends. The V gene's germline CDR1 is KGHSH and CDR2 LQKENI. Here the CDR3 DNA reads TGTGCCAGCTCACCCACAGCGAACACTGAAGCTTTCTTT. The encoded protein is CASSPTANTEAFF.